This T cell receptor beta chain was identified in a study of CD8 T cells in Susac syndrome (dated by TCRdb to about 2019). Turning to the overall study: Of the Susac syndrome patients who were sequenced, over five had clinically active disease and 8 or 9 were in clinical remission. At blood withdrawal, Susac syndrome patients were either therapy-naive, taking corticosteroids (in some cases with IVIg as well), or taking IVIg alone. Whether CD8+ T cell activation and differentiation in Susac syndrome was antigen driven was tested using repertoire sequencing.

Reading from cysteine to phenylalanine, the CDR3 counts 14 amino acids. The retained sequence is limited to the CDR3, 42 bases, with the frame set at the first base. Trimming takes 2 bases from V and 6 bases from J, and the germline ends sit 17 bases apart. CDR1 and CDR2 (DFQATT, SNEGSKA) derive from the germline V gene (reference sequence). RNA was extracted using the RNeasy kit, and about 0.45 to 1 ug of the RNA was reverse transcribed with random hexamers. The immunoSEQ multiplex PCR assay, which covers 54 Vbeta and 13 Jbeta segments, was used to amplify TCR beta CDR3 regions. PCR amplification bias was corrected using a synthetic template baseline for primer optimization and computational correction. In the source study's methods: Reads were assigned to V, D and J genes according to IMGT and analyzed in immunoSEQ Analyzer, with only productive sequences retained. Clonality was computed as one minus Shannon entropy normalized by log2 of the number of productive unique sequences. Public and private clones were assessed among the 100 most prevalent clones of each patient and control. Susac-specific clones were defined as absent from healthy and MS cohorts, about 1,100 published viral clones and other ImmuneACCESS disease sequences. The raw public reads went through TCRdb reprocessing: fastp at Q25, MiXCR clone calling, in-frame beta chains kept. Each CDR3 protein gets just one entry, which takes the most common genes and DNA from the rows behind it. In this record, the V and J calls reflect TCRdb's handling and not the investigators' own analysis. Present in this sample are about 180,000 distinct CDR3 sequences, under 95% of which were seen just once. 0.12% of the sample lies in the top ten.

High-throughput TCR beta sequencing profiled peripheral blood CD8+ and CD4+ T cells from healthy donors, Susac syndrome patients and multiple sclerosis patients. Susac syndrome patients met recently defined diagnostic criteria for definite or probable disease. Bulk CD8+ and CD4+ T cells were purified by magnetic negative isolation, while CD8+ TEMRA cells were enriched using FACS. Blood was drawn into EDTA tubes, processed within 24 hours, and PBMCs were isolated by density gradient centrifugation. PBMCs intended for TCR sequencing were cryopreserved in liquid nitrogen and were subsequently thawed in a 37 degrees C water bath. The sorted or isolated CD4+, CD8+ and CD8+ TEMRA cells reached a purity of at least 90%. In regard to this clonotype: Its specific antigen is unknown. Base qualities are not provided; no much larger clone lies one nucleotide away.

On the study overall, not on this receptor specifically: The CD4+ T cell repertoire of patients with Susac syndrome showed no detectable clonal expansion. The study acknowledged that relatively few individuals were included in the TCR sequencing and HLA analysis.

Recombination joined TRBV20-1 with TRBJ2-7; D gene: possibly TRBD1, on 6 matching bases. This TCR came from a human donor with Susac syndrome. Sequencing used CD4+ T cells from PBMCs. The bases are TGCAGTGCTAGACAAGGGGGAAGGGTGGTCGAGCAGTACTTC. This gives the protein CSARQGGRVVEQYF.